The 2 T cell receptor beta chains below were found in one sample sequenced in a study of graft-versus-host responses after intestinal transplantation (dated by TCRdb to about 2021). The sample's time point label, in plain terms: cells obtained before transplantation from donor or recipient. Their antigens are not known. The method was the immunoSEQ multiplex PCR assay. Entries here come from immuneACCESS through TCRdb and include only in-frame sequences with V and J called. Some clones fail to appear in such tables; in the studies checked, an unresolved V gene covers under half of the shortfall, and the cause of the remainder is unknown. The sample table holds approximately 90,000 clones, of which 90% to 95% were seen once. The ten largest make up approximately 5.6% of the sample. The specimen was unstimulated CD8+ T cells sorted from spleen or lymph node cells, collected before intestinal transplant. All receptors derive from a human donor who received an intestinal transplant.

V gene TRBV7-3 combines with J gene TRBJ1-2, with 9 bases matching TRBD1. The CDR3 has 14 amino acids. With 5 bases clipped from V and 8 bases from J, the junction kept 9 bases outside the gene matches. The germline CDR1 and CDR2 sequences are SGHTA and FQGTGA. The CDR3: CASSPGQGSGGYTF. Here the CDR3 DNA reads TGTGCCAGCAGCCCCGGACAGGGGAGCGGGGGCTACACCTTC.

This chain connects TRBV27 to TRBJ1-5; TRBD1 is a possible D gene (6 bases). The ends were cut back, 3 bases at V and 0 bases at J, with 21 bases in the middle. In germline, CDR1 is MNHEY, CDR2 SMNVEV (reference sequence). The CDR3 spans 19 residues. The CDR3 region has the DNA TGTGCCAGCAGTTTTCCCGAACAGGGACGGGGCTATAGCAATCAGCCCCAGCATTTT. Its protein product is CASSFPEQGRGYSNQPQHF.